This T cell receptor (beta chain) stems from a study of T cells expressing NK-cell markers. Germline V gene sequence: CDR1 SGHRS, CDR2 YFSETQ. The CDR3 has 15 residues. TCRdb derives one entry per CDR3 protein from the 5' RACE reads, leaving out DNA. Listed are about 400,000 distinct CDR3 sequences; about 10% falls within the top ten. This sequence originates from a woman aged 45-65 years in good health. V gene TRBV5-1 combines with J gene TRBJ2-7; absent DNA, TCRdb's TRBD2 call cannot be checked. Sequenced sample: blood T cells: a sorted CD56 or NKG2C T cell subset, CD4+ or CD8+ T cells, or bulk PBMC T cells (not recorded which). CDR3 in amino acids: CASSSRLAGEGEQYF.